This entry lists 5 T cell receptor beta chains sequenced from one sample in a study of T cells in Graves' hyperthyroidism and ophthalmopathy. The investigators amplified TCR beta CDR3 regions from RNA transcripts. First-round RT-PCR targeting the TCR CDR3 was performed with the HTBI primer set. MiXCR, applied by TCRdb to the multiplex PCR reads, yields one record per CDR3 protein. The sample contains approximately 350,000 distinct CDR3 sequences, approximately 14% of which appear only once. The sample taken for sequencing was blood. The receptor source for this set is a woman aged 55-70 years with Graves' ophthalmopathy.

The CDR3 here is CASSFVSGRNYDQYF. In DNA form, the CDR3 reads TGTGCCAGCAGTTTTGTAAGCGGGAGGAACTATGATCAGTACTTC. The gene calls are TRBV28 and TRBJ2-7; 9 nucleotides agree with TRBD2. From germline, CDR1 is MDHEN and CDR2 SYDVKM. V lost 3 bases, J lost 10 bases, and 13 bases stayed unmatched. The length of the CDR3 is 15 residues.

The sample holds many counts of this clonotype. This sequence joins TRBV6-1 and TRBJ2-2; the D is unclear. CDR3 length: 13 amino acids. CDR1 is MNHNS and CDR2 is SASEGT in the germline V gene. Trimming took off 6 bases at V and 0 bases at J, with 5 bases between the two ends. CDR3 sequence reads: CASRRANTGELFF. The CDR3 nucleotides read TGTGCCAGCAGGAGAGCGAACACCGGGGAGCTGTTTTTT.

V gene TRBV19 combines with J gene TRBJ1-5; D perhaps matches TRBD1 (5 bases). This CDR3 is built from 16 residues. Trimming left V 5 bases short and J 2 bases short, with 16 bases between. Germline V CDR1 and CDR2: LNHDA, SQIVND (reference sequence). CDR3 sequence reads: CASSPRAAGRNQPQHF. As DNA, the CDR3 is TGTGCCAGTAGTCCGAGGGCCGCAGGGCGCAATCAGCCCCAGCATTTT.

In its sample, this clonotype was seen many times. V and J are TRBV12-3 or TRBV12-4 and TRBJ2-7, with 11 bases aligning to TRBD2. The CDR3 is 16 amino acids. V shed 4 bases, J shed 7 bases, and the junction held 12 bases outside the gene matches. The DNA for the CDR3 is TGTGCCAGCAGTTCCCGGGGTAGCGGGAGGGCCGGGGAGCAGTACTTC. Encoded protein: CASSSRGSGRAGEQYF.

The chain joins TRBV7-3 to TRBJ2-7; D might be TRBD2 (6 bases). The germline V gene has CDR1 SGHTA and CDR2 FQGTGA. The CDR3 loop spans 15 amino acids. Trimming took off 2 bases at V and 3 bases at J, with 14 bases between the two ends. The CDR3 loop reads CASSLDGGANYEQYF. The CDR3 DNA reads as TGTGCCAGCAGCTTAGATGGAGGGGCCAACTACGAGCAGTACTTC. Variable domain in full (rest from reference TRBV7-3 and TRBJ2-7): GAGVSQTPSNKVTEKGKYVELRCDPISGHTALYWYRQSLGQGPEFLIYFQGTGAADDSGLPNDRFFAVRPEGSVSTLKIQRTERGDSAVYLCASSLDGGANYEQYFGPGTRLTVT.